These 15 T cell receptor beta chains originate from one sample sequenced in a study of T and B cells in COVID-19 patients (dated by TCRdb to about 2020). TRB repertoires were amplified using about 230-500 ng of genomic DNA isolated from blood. Sequencing used an Illumina MiSeq. TRB rearrangements were amplified by multiplex PCR with BIOMED2 TRB-A/B primer pools. TCRdb applied fastp at Q25 and MiXCR to the public reads, then kept only in-frame beta chains. All rows with the same CDR3 protein become a single entry with the most common DNA and genes. The sample table contains roughly 15,000 distinct CDR3 sequences; only one count was recorded for around 30% of them. Of the sample, about 7% is held by the ten largest clones. The source material was blood. These receptors all come from a human donor who had recovered from COVID-19.

Concerning this clonotype itself: Since a much larger clone is just one base distant, this may be a read error. The chain links TRBV27 to TRBJ2-5; D possibly uses TRBD1 or TRBD2 (5 bases each). There are 14 residues in the CDR3. Germline loops: CDR1 MNHEY, CDR2 SMNVEV (reference sequence). CDR3 coding DNA: TGTGCCAGCATGAGGGGCGTTGAACAAGAGACCCGGTACTTC. It translates to CASMRGVEQETRYF.

This clonotype was picked up a small number of times. The chain links TRBV18 to TRBJ2-3; no definite D call. Trimming cost V 6 bases and J 0 bases, with 7 bases left between them. The length of the CDR3 is 13 residues. Germline CDR1 and CDR2: KGHSH and LQKENI. The CDR3 protein is CASSVSSTDTQYF. The CDR3 DNA is TGTGCCAGCTCGGTTAGTAGCACAGATACGCAGTATTTT.

This clonotype was picked up a small number of times. CDR3: CATSDSEETQYF. The CDR3 nucleotides are TGTGCCACCAGTGATTCAGAAGAGACCCAGTACTTC. The chain is built from TRBV24-1 and TRBJ2-5; D gene unclear. Germline CDR1 is KGHDR and CDR2 is SFDVKD. This CDR3 has 12 residues. The germline V and J ends were trimmed by 2 bases and 3 bases, with 3 bases remaining between them.

This CDR3 is CVVLGVWTEAFF. DNA of the CDR3: TGTGTCGTGTTGGGGGTTTGGACTGAAGCTTTCTTT. The chain couples TRBV28 to TRBJ1-1; a weak D match, TRBD1 (5 bases). The CDR3 is 12 amino acids. The germline V gene has CDR1 MDHEN and CDR2 SYDVKM. Variable domain in full (rest from reference TRBV28 and TRBJ1-1): DVKVTQSSRYLVKRTGEKVFLECVQDMDHENMFWYRQDPGLGLRLIYFSYDVKMKEKGDIPEGYSVSREKKERFSLILESASTNQTSMYLCVVLGVWTEAFFGQGTRLTVV.

This clonotype was observed a handful of times. The V call is TRBV7-2, the J call TRBJ1-1, with D possibly being TRBD1 (6 bases). Germline V gene lookup returns CDR1 SGHTA and CDR2 FQGNSA. This CDR3 comprises 15 residues. V was shortened by 0 bases and J by 1 base, with 9 bases between the two germline ends. This CDR3 is CASSLARGANTEAFF. CDR3 coding DNA: TGTGCCAGCAGCTTAGCGCGGGGGGCGAACACTGAAGCTTTCTTT.

This clonotype was found a few times. This chain uses TRBV5-6 with TRBJ2-7; D call uncertain. The CDR3 runs to 14 residues. Germline V gives CDR1 SGHDT, CDR2 YYEEEE. The V gene lost 6 bases and the J gene lost 2 bases, with 15 bases spanning the gap. The CDR3 sequence is CASNGWGPPYEQYF. The CDR3 DNA sequence: TGTGCCAGCAACGGATGGGGTCCTCCCTACGAGCAGTACTTC.

Sample share makes this clonotype medium-sized. V and J are TRBV19 and TRBJ2-6, with TRBD2 matching 7 bases. The V segment lost 7 bases and the J segment 0 bases; nucleotides outside the gene matches: 9. The CDR3 consists of 17 residues. Germline V gives CDR1 LNHDA, CDR2 SQIVND (reference sequence). CDR3 loop: CASNPGLTRSGANVLTF. The CDR3 nucleotides are TGTGCCAGTAATCCGGGACTAACCCGCTCTGGGGCCAACGTCCTGACTTTC.

This clonotype was counted only a few times. The rearrangement links TRBV6-2 or TRBV6-3 to TRBJ2-7, with 7 bases lining up with TRBD1. From germline, CDR1 is MNHEY and CDR2 SVGEGT. Trimming cost V 5 bases and J 3 bases; bases outside gene matches: 13. The CDR3 runs 16 residues. The CDR3 loop reads CASSEGFGQALYEQYF. The CDR3 DNA reads TGTGCCAGCAGTGAAGGGTTCGGACAGGCCCTCTACGAGCAGTACTTC.

The V call is TRBV6-5, the J call TRBJ2-7, with 8 bases that match TRBD2. With 4 bases clipped from V and 1 base from J, the junction kept 9 bases outside the gene matches. Germline lookup yields CDR1 MNHEY and CDR2 SVGAGI. The CDR3 is 16 amino acids. The CDR3 here is CASSFLLGGGSYEQYF. Written as DNA, the CDR3 is TGTGCCAGCAGTTTTTTGCTCGGGGGGGGGTCCTACGAGCAGTACTTC.

This clonotype was found a few times. The rearrangement uses TRBV18 and TRBJ2-7; 9 bases agree with TRBD1. The CDR3 loop spans 14 amino acids. V was clipped by 6 bases and J by 2 bases; unmatched bases: 5. The V gene's germline CDR1 is KGHSH and CDR2 LQKENI. This CDR3 is CASSGGQGPYEQYF. The CDR3 bases are TGTGCCAGCTCGGGGGGACAGGGCCCCTACGAGCAGTACTTC. The full variable domain, completed using reference TRBV18 and TRBJ2-7, is NAGVMQNPRHLVRRRGQEARLRCSPMKGHSHVYWYRQLPEEGLKFMVYLQKENIIDESGMPKERFSAEFPKEGPSILRIQQVVRGDSAAYFCASSGGQGPYEQYFGPGTRLTVT.

The CDR3 loop is CSVAGTGGVEQFF. The CDR3 nucleotides are TGCAGCGTTGCCGGGACAGGGGGCGTTGAGCAGTTCTTC. The chain links TRBV29-1 to TRBJ2-1; TRBD1 agrees at 12 bases. The junction had 4 bases not matched to a gene; V was cut back by 4 bases and J by 9 bases. The CDR3 runs 13 residues. Germline loops: CDR1 SQVTM, CDR2 ANQGSEA.

The chain has TRBV5-5 and TRBJ1-2, with D unclear. CDR1 is SGHKS and CDR2 is YYEKEE in the germline V gene (reference sequence). This CDR3 is built from 12 residues. The V end was cut by 6 bases, the J end by 4 bases, with 10 bases between. CDR3 amino acids: CASTQASYGYTF. The CDR3 region has the DNA TGTGCCAGCACGCAGGCTTCCTATGGCTACACCTTC.

CDR3 residues: CATSRSLAHASGTDTQYF. In DNA form, the CDR3 reads TGTGCCACCAGCAGATCCCTGGCCCACGCTAGCGGCACAGATACGCAGTATTTT. V and J are TRBV15 and TRBJ2-3; weak D call: TRBD2 (6 bases). Germline V gene sequence: CDR1 LNHNV, CDR2 YYDKDF (reference sequence). V was clipped by 2 bases and J by 1 base, with 19 bases between them. The CDR3 sequence is 18 residues long.

The chain links TRBV27 to TRBJ2-7, with D tentatively TRBD1 (6 bases). Germline-derived CDR1 and CDR2 are MNHEY and SMNVEV (reference sequence). The CDR3 covers 15 residues. V was cut by 3 bases and J by 7 bases, with 19 bases left in between. The CDR3 sequence: CASSFLRGRAREQYF. CDR3 bases: TGTGCCAGCAGTTTTCTCAGGGGACGAGCGAGGGAGCAGTACTTC.

By sample share, this clonotype is medium-sized. The chain recombines TRBV29-1 with TRBJ2-2; perhaps TRBD1 as D (5 bases). This CDR3 has 15 amino acids. The V gene lost 0 bases and the J gene lost 5 bases, with 13 bases spanning the gap. Germline-derived CDR1 and CDR2 are SQVTM and ANQGSEA. CDR3 coding DNA: TGCAGCGTTGAAGAAGGCAGGGTTGGGACCGGGGAGCTGTTTTTT. Its translation: CSVEEGRVGTGELFF.